This is a list of T cell receptor beta chains from one sample in a study of blood T cell repertoires in COVID-19. Here immunoSEQ multiplex PCR was the method, and the copy in TCRdb shows in-frame clones only, minus some. This repertoire shows over 100,000 clones, approximately 90% found once; its top ten account for less than 1.5%. The sequenced material came from peripheral blood. These receptors all come from a human donor in a cohort sampled during active COVID-19. The CDR3 runs from the conserved cysteine through the conserved F or W. D genes are given only for firm matches. Part of the rows lack a size; the others show once, few, many or a class for expanded clones.

V	J	size	D	CDR3	DNA
TRBV18	TRBJ2-2	.	.	CASSSPKGFDREAGELFF	TGTGCCAGCTCAAGCCCCAAGGGTTTCGACAGGGAGGCCGGGGAGCTGTTTTTT
TRBV7-2	TRBJ2-5	.	TRBD2	CASSPSSGRETQYF	TGTGCCAGCAGTCCGTCTAGCGGGAGAGAGACCCAGTACTTC
TRBV18	TRBJ1-1	once	TRBD1	CASSYGQGAVEAFF	TGTGCCAGCTCATACGGACAGGGGGCGGTTGAAGCTTTCTTT
TRBV27	TRBJ1-2	.	.	CATGGTEDYGYTF	TGTGCCACGGGGGGCACGGAGGACTATGGCTACACCTTC
TRBV2	TRBJ2-5	.	TRBD2	CASVRLGGGTQETQYF	TGTGCCAGCGTCCGTCTCGGCGGGGGGACTCAAGAGACCCAGTACTTC
TRBV11-1	TRBJ2-7	.	.	CASSLSGYEQYF	TGTGCCAGCAGCTTATCGGGTTACGAGCAGTACTTC
TRBV24-1	TRBJ2-2	.	TRBD1	CATRGTGGGTGELFF	TGTGCCACCAGAGGGACAGGGGGGGGCACCGGGGAGCTGTTTTTT
TRBV7-3	TRBJ2-2	.	.	CASSLGPRGASTGELFF	TGTGCCAGCAGCTTAGGTCCCCGGGGGGCATCAACTGGGGAGCTGTTTTTT
TRBV20-1	TRBJ2-5	.	.	CSAGVTGRETQYF	TGCAGTGCTGGTGTGACAGGGAGGGAGACCCAGTACTTC
TRBV18	TRBJ1-2	.	.	CASSPTSATNGYTF	TGTGCCAGCTCACCGACCTCCGCTACTAATGGCTACACCTTC
TRBV28	TRBJ2-7	.	.	CAIIGQLLSYEQYF	TGTGCCATCATCGGACAGCTCCTCTCCTACGAGCAGTACTTC
TRBV5-6	TRBJ2-1	.	TRBD2	CASSSWGLAGVYEQFF	TGTGCCAGCAGCTCGTGGGGACTAGCGGGAGTCTATGAGCAGTTCTTC
TRBV7-2	TRBJ2-3	.	.	CASRLGGGTDTQYF	TGTGCCAGCAGGTTAGGCGGGGGCACAGATACGCAGTATTTT
TRBV20-1	TRBJ1-1	.	TRBD1	CSASGTGNTEAFF	TGCAGTGCTAGTGGGACAGGGAACACTGAAGCTTTCTTT
TRBV18	TRBJ2-7	.	TRBD1	CASSPPGQVSYEQYF	TGTGCCAGCTCACCTCCGGGACAGGTTTCCTACGAGCAGTACTTC
TRBV7-8	TRBJ2-5	.	TRBD1	CASSGGTGDNF	TGTGCCAGCAGCGGAGGGACAGGCGATAACTTC
TRBV11-3	TRBJ2-5	.	.	CASSLDSASQETQYF	TGTGCCAGCAGCTTAGATAGCGCCTCGCAAGAGACCCAGTACTTC
TRBV7-9	TRBJ1-2	few	.	CASSPPGGRIYGYTF	TGTGCCAGCAGCCCGCCCGGGGGACGGATCTATGGCTACACCTTC
TRBV3-1/TRBV3-2	TRBJ2-3	.	TRBD1	CASSPRDRGGDTQYF	TGTGCCAGCAGCCCCCGGGACAGGGGGGGAGATACGCAGTATTTT
TRBV2	TRBJ2-7	few	TRBD1	CASSWTGTSYEQYF	TGTGCCAGCAGTTGGACAGGAACCTCCTACGAGCAGTACTTC
TRBV27	TRBJ2-7	.	.	CASILGLLCEQYF	TGTGCCAGCATCCTGGGACTGTTGTGCGAGCAGTACTTC
TRBV5-1	TRBJ2-3	.	TRBD1	CASSEQTGKSTDTQYF	TGCGCCAGCAGCGAACAGACAGGGAAGAGCACAGATACGCAGTATTTT
TRBV4-2	TRBJ2-1	.	.	CASSQGGPSGYNEQFF	TGTGCCAGCAGCCAAGGGGGGCCTAGCGGTTACAATGAGCAGTTCTTC
TRBV28	TRBJ2-5	.	.	CASHIPGTRGTQYF	TGTGCCAGCCACATACCGGGCACTCGGGGGACCCAGTACTTC
TRBV27	TRBJ2-7	once	.	CASSFLQASYEQYF	TGTGCCAGCAGTTTTTTACAGGCGTCCTACGAGCAGTACTTC
TRBV7-7	TRBJ1-1	few	.	CASSCTYSGPWGTEAFF	TGTGCTAGCAGCTGTACCTATAGCGGCCCGTGGGGCACTGAAGCTTTCTTT
TRBV6-2/TRBV6-3	TRBJ1-2	.	.	CASSEGVYGYTF	TGTGCCAGCAGCGAGGGGGTCTATGGCTACACCTTC
TRBV20-1	TRBJ2-1	.	.	CSVNGQREQFF	TGCAGTGTTAACGGGCAGCGGGAGCAGTTCTTC
TRBV7-9	TRBJ2-7	.	.	CASSLVQGSTYEQYF	TGTGCCAGCAGCTTAGTACAGGGATCTACCTACGAGCAGTACTTC
TRBV28	TRBJ2-7	.	TRBD2	CASSFMSLAGIYEQYF	TGTGCCAGCAGTTTTATGTCGCTAGCGGGGATCTACGAGCAGTACTTC
TRBV5-1	TRBJ1-1	.	.	CASSLGGLTNTEAFF	TGCGCCAGCAGCTTGGGGGGACTGACGAACACTGAAGCTTTCTTT
TRBV27	TRBJ2-2	.	.	CASSLSGHSNTGELFF	TGTGCCAGCAGTTTATCGGGACATTCGAACACCGGGGAGCTGTTTTTT
TRBV6-5	TRBJ1-6	.	TRBD1	CASSYRGPPYNSPLHF	TGTGCCAGCAGTTACAGGGGGCCTCCGTATAATTCACCCCTCCACTTT
TRBV27	TRBJ2-3	.	TRBD1	CASRRGGGLGADTQYF	TGTGCCAGCAGGAGAGGGGGCGGGCTTGGGGCAGATACGCAGTATTTT
TRBV19	TRBJ1-4	.	TRBD1	CATSRGTSNEKLFF	TGTGCCACCTCCAGGGGGACCTCTAATGAAAAACTGTTTTTT
TRBV7-2	TRBJ2-7	.	.	CASSPYPRDEQYF	TGTGCCAGCAGCCCCTACCCCCGTGATGAGCAGTACTTC
TRBV7-2	TRBJ2-7	.	TRBD2	CASSLALAALPYEQYF	TGTGCCAGCAGCTTAGCCCTAGCGGCCCTCCCCTACGAGCAGTACTTC
TRBV10-3	TRBJ2-2	.	TRBD1	CAISRDRGRAGELFF	TGTGCCATCAGCCGGGACAGGGGTCGGGCCGGGGAGCTGTTTTTT
TRBV5-5	TRBJ2-7	.	TRBD1	CASSPDRVHEQYF	TGTGCCAGCAGCCCGGACAGGGTCCACGAGCAGTACTTC
TRBV25-1	TRBJ1-4	few	TRBD1	CASSGYPGTGLEKLFF	TGTGCCAGCAGTGGATATCCCGGGACAGGGTTGGAAAAACTGTTTTTT
TRBV2	TRBJ1-2	.	.	CASRLAYGYTF	TGTGCCAGCAGGCTGGCCTATGGCTACACCTTC
TRBV11-3	TRBJ2-3	.	.	CASSLSPRAGDTQYF	TGTGCCAGCAGCTTATCCCCGCGGGCCGGGGATACGCAGTATTTT
TRBV7-9	TRBJ2-7	.	TRBD1	CASSSLTGGVQYF	TGTGCCAGCAGCTCCTTGACAGGGGGCGTGCAGTACTTC
TRBV9	TRBJ1-3	once	TRBD1	CASSVAPGQAYSGNTIYF	TGTGCCAGCAGCGTAGCTCCAGGACAGGCATACTCTGGAAACACCATATATTTT
TRBV19	TRBJ2-7	.	TRBD1	CASSAGQGAHEQYF	TGTGCCAGTAGTGCCGGCCAGGGGGCACACGAGCAGTACTTC
TRBV4-2	TRBJ2-1	.	TRBD2	CASSQESGGAYNEQFF	TGTGCCAGCAGCCAAGAAAGCGGGGGGGCCTACAATGAGCAGTTCTTC
TRBV9	TRBJ1-5	.	TRBD1	CASSRGAGTGGKGGDQPQHF	TGTGCCAGCAGCCGAGGGGCCGGGACAGGGGGAAAAGGTGGGGATCAGCCCCAGCATTTT
TRBV5-4	TRBJ1-2	.	.	CASSFQGPSNYGYTF	TGTGCCAGCAGCTTCCAGGGGCCGTCTAACTATGGCTACACCTTC
TRBV9	TRBJ1-2	.	TRBD1	CASSVDARGMRGYTF	TGTGCCAGCAGCGTAGATGCCAGGGGGATGAGGGGCTACACCTTC
TRBV5-1	TRBJ1-3	.	TRBD1	CASRPDRGSGNTIYF	TGCGCCAGCAGGCCCGACAGGGGGTCTGGAAACACCATATATTTT
TRBV3-1/TRBV3-2	TRBJ2-7	.	.	CASSQVGTPVYEQYF	TGTGCCAGCAGCCAAGTCGGGACACCAGTCTACGAGCAGTACTTC
TRBV28	TRBJ2-1	.	TRBD2	CASTGLAGVNEQFF	TGTGCCAGTACTGGGCTAGCGGGAGTCAATGAGCAGTTCTTC
TRBV4-3	TRBJ2-6	few	TRBD1	CASSQQTGEANVLTF	TGCGCCAGCAGCCAACAGACAGGGGAGGCCAACGTCCTGACTTTC
TRBV3-1/TRBV3-2	TRBJ2-1	.	.	CASSQELARGGEQFF	TGTGCCAGCAGCCAGGAGCTAGCCCGGGGTGGTGAGCAGTTCTTC